What follows are 9 T cell receptor beta chains derived from one specimen sequenced in a study of shared clonotypes between healthy human individuals. The data were produced by immunoSEQ multiplex PCR, yet TCRdb's version contains in-frame clones alone and is incomplete. The sample lists millions of clones; about 95% were seen once. Positive CCR7 selection of CD45RO-negative cells yielded the naive CD8 cells, and terminally differentiated effector memory CD45RA+ cells were excluded. Material for sequencing was naive CD8+ T cells sorted from blood. The source is a man younger than 35 in good health.

This chain connects TRBV4-1 to TRBJ2-3; D call uncertain. CDR1 and CDR2 (germline): MGHRA, YSYEKL. CDR3 length: 15 amino acids. Between the trimmed V and J ends, which lost 2 bases and 2 bases, there was a span of 11 bases. CDR3 DNA: TGCGCCAGCAGCCAAAGATTAGGCTCCACAGATACGCAGTATTTT. Protein: CASSQRLGSTDTQYF.

The rearrangement joins TRBV25-1 to TRBJ2-5; D remains unclear. The V gene's germline CDR1 is MGHDK and CDR2 SYGVNS. The CDR3 sequence is 16 residues long. The V and J ends lost 5 bases and 2 bases respectively, with 18 bases between them. The CDR3 coding sequence is TGTGCCAGCAGTAATGGATATGAAGGAGAGCAAGAGACCCAGTACTTC. Translation: CASSNGYEGEQETQYF.

This chain joins TRBV6-6 and TRBJ2-7, with D perhaps matching TRBD1 (6 bases). The CDR3 is 12 amino acids. Per the germline V gene, CDR1 is MNHNY and CDR2 is SVGAGI (reference sequence). Trimming shortened V by 6 bases and J by 5 bases, and 11 bases separated the two germline ends. CDR3 sequence (DNA): TGTGCCAGCAGCCCCCAGGGGAACGAGCAGTACTTC. Translated, it gives CASSPQGNEQYF.

The chain uses TRBV28 and TRBJ1-1; D is possibly TRBD1 (6 bases). CDR3 length: 15 residues. Per the germline V gene, CDR1 is MDHEN and CDR2 is SYDVKM. V was shortened by 6 bases and J by 4 bases, with 18 bases between the two germline ends. The CDR3 DNA sequence: TGTGCCAGCAGCCCTAGTTCCGGGGGCTTCACTGAAGCTTTCTTT. Protein sequence: CASSPSSGGFTEAFF. Drawing the rest from reference TRBV28 and TRBJ1-1, the complete variable domain is DVKVTQSSRYLVKRTGEKVFLECVQDMDHENMFWYRQDPGLGLRLIYFSYDVKMKEKGDIPEGYSVSREKKERFSLILESASTNQTSMYLCASSPSSGGFTEAFFGQGTRLTVV.

This clone was picked up one time. Other DNA sequences from this sample encode an identical CDR3 as well. The chain has TRBV30 and TRBJ2-5; D is possibly TRBD2 (5 bases). The CDR3 runs to 12 residues. Looked up from germline, CDR1 is GTSNPN and CDR2 is SVGIG (reference sequence). The V gene lost 3 bases and the J gene lost 2 bases, with 7 bases spanning the gap. CDR3 sequence (DNA): TGTGCCTGGAGCGGGGTTCAAGAGACCCAGTACTTC. Translation: CAWSGVQETQYF.

The gene calls are TRBV7-6 and TRBJ2-7; the match to TRBD2 covers 11 bases. The germline CDR1 and CDR2 sequences are SGHVS and FNYEAQ. Germline trimming cut 1 base from V and 4 bases from J; bases unmatched to any gene: 6. This CDR3 spans 16 amino acids. Written as DNA, the CDR3 is TGTGCCAGCAGCTTAGGTACTAGCGGGAGTATATACGAGCAGTACTTC. It is translated as CASSLGTSGSIYEQYF.

The V and J genes are TRBV18 and TRBJ1-5, with TRBD1 identical over 7 bases. Per germline, CDR1 KGHSH and CDR2 LQKENI. The trim removed 6 bases at V and 3 bases at J, leaving 8 bases unmatched. The CDR3 has 15 residues. CDR3 bases: TGTGCCAGCTCGAAAGGGGGCTGGGACAATCAGCCCCAGCATTTT. Translated: CASSKGGWDNQPQHF.

This clone was detected once. This chain connects TRBV11-2 to TRBJ2-3; 11 bases map to TRBD2. The CDR3 sequence is 16 residues long. Germline assignment: CDR1 SGHAT and CDR2 FQNNGV. V gave up 3 bases and J gave up 2 bases; unmatched junction bases: 4. Here the CDR3 reads CASSLLTSGITDTQYF. CDR3 bases: TGTGCCAGCAGCTTGCTGACTAGCGGGATCACAGATACGCAGTATTTT.

This clone has a handful of counts. This rearrangement joins TRBV29-1 to TRBJ2-1; 8 nucleotides align to TRBD1. CDR3 size: 14 residues. V was clipped by 4 bases and J by 7 bases; unmatched bases: 9. Germline V gene sequence: CDR1 SQVTM, CDR2 ANQGSEA. The CDR3 loop is CSVVDRGVSNEQFF. CDR3 coding DNA: TGCAGCGTTGTAGACAGGGGAGTAAGTAATGAGCAGTTCTTC.